Described below is a single TCR beta chain sequence and its context. Its antigen is unknown. No clone much larger than this one lies a single base away; base qualities are absent. Trimming removed 7 bases from V and 2 bases from J, leaving 8 bases between the germline ends. Sequences KGHDR (CDR1) and SFDVKD (CDR2) are obtained from the germline V gene. The CDR3 holds 13 amino acids from the cysteine to the phenylalanine. Only the CDR3 DNA is retained, 39 bases long and in frame from the first base. This sample was included in a study of blood T cell repertoires in COVID-19 (TCRdb year 2020). Turning to the overall study: Collaborator samples came from the United States, Italy and Spain and covered acute and convalescent phases of COVID-19. The material from the prospective study consisted of cDNA or gDNA derived from T cells, B-cell-depleted T cells, or PBMCs. Nearly every sample came with metadata listing a de-identified subject ID, COVID-19 status, age in years and sex. Subjects who had been exposed to COVID-19, were actively infected with it, or had recovered from it provided the deeply sampled blood TCRbeta repertoires that made up the dataset. Samples came from the ongoing ImmuneRACE study (first 160 participants) plus 1,254 subjects from 6 global collaborators. HLA class I and class II types, where available, came from metadata supplied by the sample provider rather than from assay-based typing. A freely available public database, intended as a resource for researchers studying the immune response to SARS-CoV-2, is where the repertoires were released.

Whole blood was collected in K2EDTA tubes by collaborating institutions according to the institutions' own protocols. For TCRbeta analysis, collaborator samples were shipped as frozen whole blood, as isolated PBMCs, or as DNA extracted from either sample type. The immunoSEQ Assay, a bias-controlled multiplex PCR, was used to amplify TCRbeta CDR3 regions from genomic DNA. The source study handled its data this way. Nucleated cell counts per sample were estimated from amplification of reference gene primers within the assay. To quantify the absolute abundance of each unique TCRbeta CDR3 rearrangement, sequence reads were collapsed and filtered. For each sample, productive Simpson clonality was calculated as the square root of Simpson's diversity index over productive rearrangements. This is the immuneACCESS table as TCRdb keeps it, with only in-frame sequences that have V and J called. A part of the clones is gone; compared with another copy, unresolved V genes explain less than half, and the rest is unexplained. The V and J calls and clone size come from that table; D and trimming were worked out from the DNA. Present in this sample are around 150,000 clones, about 93% of which were seen just once. The ten largest clones capture under 5% of the sample.

Study-level results and caveats: The quantity of clinical and demographic metadata differed by source and by participant and was supplied without curation.

The chain joins TRBV24-1 to TRBJ1-5; the D gene is perhaps TRBD1, from 6 matching bases. The sample taken for sequencing was peripheral blood. This receptor was identified in a woman in her fifties or sixties with acute or convalescent COVID-19. The DNA sequence is TGTGCCACCAGGGGGGCTGGCAATCAGCCCCAGCATTTT. This translates into CATRGAGNQPQHF.